This TCR beta chain was captured by sequencing in a study of T-cell memory formation after mild COVID-19. TCRdb reanalysed the 5' RACE reads using MiXCR and keeps one entry per CDR3 protein. The data hold around 300,000 distinct CDR3 sequences, with around 19% observed a single time. This clonotype was seen a few times. Per germline, CDR1 ENHRY and CDR2 SYGVKD. The CDR3 covers 12 residues. Trimming pared 11 bases from V and 7 bases from J, leaving 17 bases between. The sequencing sample was made of PBMCs or a T cell subset sorted from them (not recorded which). The TCR originated in a man aged 18 to 35 who had mild COVID-19 (a few samples of this study predate the infection). Cell type and time point are not known. The rearrangement links TRBV10-3 to TRBJ1-2, with D possibly being TRBD1 (5 bases). CDR3 nucleotides: TGTGCCCTCCACGAGCCTGGGGCTGGCTACACCTTC. Its protein is CALHEPGAGYTF.